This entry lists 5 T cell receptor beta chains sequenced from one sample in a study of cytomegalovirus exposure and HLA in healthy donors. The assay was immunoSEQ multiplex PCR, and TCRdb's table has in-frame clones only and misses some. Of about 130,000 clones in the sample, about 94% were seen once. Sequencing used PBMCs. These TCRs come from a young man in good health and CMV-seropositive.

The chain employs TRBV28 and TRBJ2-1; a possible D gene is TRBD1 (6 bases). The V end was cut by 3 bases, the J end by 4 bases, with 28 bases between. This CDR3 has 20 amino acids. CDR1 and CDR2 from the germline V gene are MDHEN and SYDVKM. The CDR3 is CASSFPGEFTRARTYNEQFF. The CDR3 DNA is TGTGCCAGCAGTTTCCCAGGGGAGTTTACGAGGGCCAGAACTTACAATGAGCAGTTCTTC.

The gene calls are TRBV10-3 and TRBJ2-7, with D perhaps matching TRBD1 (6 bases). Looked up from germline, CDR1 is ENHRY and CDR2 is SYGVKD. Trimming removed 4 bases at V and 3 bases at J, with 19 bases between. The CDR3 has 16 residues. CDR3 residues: CAISGPGTRLLYEQYF. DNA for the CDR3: TGTGCCATCAGTGGCCCCGGGACAAGGCTCCTCTACGAGCAGTACTTC.

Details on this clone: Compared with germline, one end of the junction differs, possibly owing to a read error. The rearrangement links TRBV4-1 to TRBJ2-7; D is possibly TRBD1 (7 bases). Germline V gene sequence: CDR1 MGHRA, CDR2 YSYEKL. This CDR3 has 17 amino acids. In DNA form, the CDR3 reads TGCGCCAGCAGCCAAGATTATTGGCAGGGGGACTCCCACGAGCAGTACTTC. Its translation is CASSQDYWQGDSHEQYF.

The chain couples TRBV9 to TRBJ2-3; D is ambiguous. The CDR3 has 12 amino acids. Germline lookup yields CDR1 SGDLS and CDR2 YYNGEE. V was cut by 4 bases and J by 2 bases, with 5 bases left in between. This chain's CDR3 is CASSQYTDTQYF. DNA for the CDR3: TGTGCCAGCAGCCAGTACACAGATACGCAGTATTTT.

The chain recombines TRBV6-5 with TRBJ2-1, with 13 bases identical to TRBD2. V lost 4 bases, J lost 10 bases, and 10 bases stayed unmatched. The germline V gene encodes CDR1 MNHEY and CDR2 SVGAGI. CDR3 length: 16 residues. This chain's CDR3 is CASSFLLAGGPREQFF. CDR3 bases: TGTGCCAGCAGTTTTTTACTAGCGGGAGGGCCTCGGGAGCAGTTCTTC.